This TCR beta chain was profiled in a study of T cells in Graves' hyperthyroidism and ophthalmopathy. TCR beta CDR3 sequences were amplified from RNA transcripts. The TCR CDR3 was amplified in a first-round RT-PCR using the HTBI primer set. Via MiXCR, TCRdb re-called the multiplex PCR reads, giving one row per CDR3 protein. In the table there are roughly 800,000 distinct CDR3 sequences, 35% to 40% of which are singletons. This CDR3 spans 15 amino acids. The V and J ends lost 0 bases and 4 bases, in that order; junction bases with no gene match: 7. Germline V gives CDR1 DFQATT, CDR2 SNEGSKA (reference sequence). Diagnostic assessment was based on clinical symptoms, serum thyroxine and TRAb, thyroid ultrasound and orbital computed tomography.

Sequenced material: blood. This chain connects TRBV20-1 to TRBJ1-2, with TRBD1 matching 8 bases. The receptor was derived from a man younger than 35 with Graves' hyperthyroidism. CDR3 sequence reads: CSARDRQGSGYGYTF. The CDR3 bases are TGCAGTGCTAGAGATCGACAGGGGTCTGGCTATGGCTACACCTTC.